The rows below give T cell receptor beta chains drawn from one sample of a study of CD8 T cells in ankylosing spondylitis. TCRdb reanalysed the 5' RACE reads using MiXCR and keeps one entry per CDR3 protein. In the table there are just over 150,000 distinct CDR3 sequences, 15% to 20% of which are singletons. Sample: blood, either unsorted or a sorted T cell fraction (not recorded which). The receptor set was obtained from a male donor with ankylosing spondylitis or in good health (not recorded which). Each CDR3 is given with its conserved first and last residue. Fields, in order: J gene, D gene, clone size, V gene, CDR3 DNA, CDR3 protein. A D gene is named only where the DNA matches it firmly. The size of a clone is reported for some rows only, either as once, few or many, or as a class for expanded clones.

J: TRBJ2-5
D: -
size: -
V: TRBV6-5
DNA: TGTGCCAGCAGTTACAAGAGGGGCCAAGAGACCCAGTACTTC
CDR3: CASSYKRGQETQYF

J: TRBJ1-4
D: -
size: few
V: TRBV13
DNA: TGTGCCAGCAGCTTACCCGGTACACGTAAACTGTTTTTT
CDR3: CASSLPGTRKLFF

J: TRBJ2-3
D: TRBD2
size: -
V: TRBV12-3/TRBV12-4
DNA: TGTGCCAGCAGTTTAGCGACTAGCGGGCGGGATACGCAGTATTTT
CDR3: CASSLATSGRDTQYF

J: TRBJ2-7
D: -
size: many
V: TRBV5-1
DNA: TGCGCCAGCAGCTTGGCGTCAGGGGTCTCCTACGAGCAGTACTTC
CDR3: CASSLASGVSYEQYF

J: TRBJ2-1
D: -
size: many
V: TRBV10-3
DNA: TGTGCCATCAGTGACCTAGTAGGGGATGAAAATGAGCAGTTCTTC
CDR3: CAISDLVGDENEQFF

J: TRBJ2-3
D: -
size: -
V: TRBV4-2
DNA: TGTGCCAGCAGCCCACGACAGCTTAGCACAGATACGCAGTATTTT
CDR3: CASSPRQLSTDTQYF

J: TRBJ1-1
D: TRBD1
size: few
V: TRBV5-1
DNA: TGCGCCAGCAGCGAGGGACAGGGCGGTGAAGCTTTCTTT
CDR3: CASSEGQGGEAFF

J: TRBJ2-7
D: -
size: -
V: TRBV6-1
DNA: TGTGCCAGCATAGAGGGCTCCTACGAGCAGTACTTC
CDR3: CASIEGSYEQYF

J: TRBJ1-5
D: -
size: many
V: TRBV6-6
DNA: TGTGCCAGCAGACGACAGTCCGGGCCCCAGCATTTT
CDR3: CASRRQSGPQHF

J: TRBJ2-2
D: TRBD1
size: -
V: TRBV5-1
DNA: TGCGCCAGCAGCTTGGCCACAGGGGGCCGAACCGGGGAGCTGTTTTTT
CDR3: CASSLATGGRTGELFF

J: TRBJ2-5
D: -
size: many
V: TRBV12-3/TRBV12-4
DNA: TGTGCCAGCAGTTTAAGGGGGGCACAAGAGACCCAGTACTTC
CDR3: CASSLRGAQETQYF

J: TRBJ2-1
D: -
size: many
V: TRBV25-1
DNA: TGTGCCAGCAGTGAATCCGGTGTTGGAGACAATGAAGAGCAGTTCTTC
CDR3: CASSESGVGDNEEQFF

J: TRBJ2-5
D: -
size: once
V: TRBV20-1
DNA: TGCAGTGCTAGCGGGGAAGAGACCCAGTACTTC
CDR3: CSASGEETQYF

J: TRBJ2-7
D: TRBD1
size: -
V: TRBV18
DNA: TGTGCCAGCTCACTGGGACAGTACGAGCAGTACTTC
CDR3: CASSLGQYEQYF

J: TRBJ1-1
D: TRBD1
size: many
V: TRBV12-3/TRBV12-4
DNA: TGTGCCAGCAGTTTATATGACAGGGGGCGAACTGAAGCTTTCTTT
CDR3: CASSLYDRGRTEAFF

J: TRBJ2-7
D: TRBD1
size: -
V: TRBV11-2
DNA: TGTGCCAGCAGCCATCGGACAGGGCCCAACGAGCAGTACTTC
CDR3: CASSHRTGPNEQYF

J: TRBJ2-7
D: -
size: many
V: TRBV20-1
DNA: TGCAGTGCTAGCCGAGAATCCTACGAGCAGTACTTC
CDR3: CSASRESYEQYF

J: TRBJ2-3
D: TRBD2
size: -
V: TRBV9
DNA: TGTGCCAGCAGCCTTAGAGCGGGAGTAGACACAGATACGCAGTATTTT
CDR3: CASSLRAGVDTDTQYF

J: TRBJ2-2
D: TRBD1
size: many
V: TRBV5-5
DNA: TGTGCCAGCGGGACAGTGCAGACCGGGGAGCTGTTTTTT
CDR3: CASGTVQTGELFF

J: TRBJ1-1
D: -
size: few
V: TRBV27
DNA: TGTGCCAGCAGTTTATCGTCCGGGTCCGCAGCTTTCTTT
CDR3: CASSLSSGSAAFF

J: TRBJ1-2
D: TRBD1
size: many
V: TRBV5-1
DNA: TGCGCCAGCAGCCAAGACAGGGGGCGCCTTCACTATGGCTACACCTTC
CDR3: CASSQDRGRLHYGYTF

J: TRBJ1-4
D: TRBD1
size: many
V: TRBV7-8
DNA: TGTGCCAGCAGCTTAGCGGGACAGTCTAATGAAAAACTGTTTTTT
CDR3: CASSLAGQSNEKLFF

J: TRBJ2-1
D: -
size: many
V: TRBV3-1
DNA: TGTGCCAGCACCCATAGAGGCAATAGTGAGCAGTTCTTC
CDR3: CASTHRGNSEQFF